This TCR beta chain was identified during a study of post-analysis software for immune sequencing data. Findings and caveats of the study: Patients carried 4 or 5 TRBV segments more frequently than controls did, and TRBV5-6, TRBV5-1 and TRBV20-1 were among them.

The CDR3 consists of 14 residues. Deletions cut 3 bases from V and 2 bases from J, with 13 bases between. In germline, CDR1 is DFQATT, CDR2 SNEGSKA (reference sequence). Each TCR beta cDNA library carried unique molecular identifiers. One entry per CDR3 protein results from TCRdb running MiXCR on the PCR reads. The sample lists 170,000 or so distinct CDR3 sequences, around 28% occurring once. Points on this clonotype: The antigen is unknown.

The chain couples TRBV20-1 to TRBJ2-5, with TRBD2 as a possible D gene (6 bases). Sequenced: blood. The clonotype originates from a girl aged 5 to 17 with multiple sclerosis. CDR3 nucleotides: TGCAGTGCTAGCGGCTGGCTAGCGCAAGAGACCCAGTACTTC. Protein sequence: CSASGWLAQETQYF.